The clone carrying this TCR beta chain was observed at least ten times. As to time point: blood at routine non-recurrence follow-up after resection. Without sorting, whole RNA was sequenced from tumor, nontumor lung or frozen PBMC. The sample is drawn from a study of spatial heterogeneity in lung cancer. Turning to the study itself: Samples were donated by 72 untreated early-stage non-small cell lung cancer patients. Those follow-up PBMC samples that were available underwent sequencing, at a median interval of around 23 months following resection.

Carried by each TCR cDNA molecule was a unique molecular identifier. Via MiXCR, TCRdb re-called the 5' RACE reads, giving one row per CDR3 protein. The data show under 75,000 distinct CDR3 sequences, with less than 9.5% seen just once and 1.5% to 2% held by the top ten. CDR1 MDHEN and CDR2 SYDVKM come from the germline V gene. CDR3 length equals 15 residues. Trimming removed 7 bases from V and 2 bases from J; junction bases left unmatched: 11. This clonotype originated in a female donor with early-stage non-small cell lung cancer. This material consisted of PBMCs, taken at follow-up. V and J are TRBV28 and TRBJ2-7, with 7 nucleotides matching TRBD2. The CDR3 region has the DNA TGTGCCAGCACGATAACGGGGGGTCTCACCTACGAGCAGTACTTC. It encodes CASTITGGLTYEQYF.